These T cell receptor beta chains were read from a single sample in a study of OX40 agonist ivuxolimab in advanced cancers. Assay: immunoSEQ multiplex PCR; the TCRdb copy retains only in-frame clones and omits some. The sample carries some 42,000 clones, 81% recorded once. Here the sequenced sample was CD4+ or CD8+ T cells sorted from blood, taken in a trial of the OX40 agonist ivuxolimab. The receptors were sampled from an adult with an advanced solid tumor such as melanoma, head and neck, liver or kidney cancer. Both conserved end residues are part of each CDR3. The order of the fields is CDR3 protein, V gene, J gene, clone size. A row's size may be missing; if present it is once, few, many or a size class.

CDR3 protein: CASSQRSSPGLAGVNTGELFF
V gene: TRBV4-1
J gene: TRBJ2-2
clone size: once

CDR3 protein: CASSQGGSTDTQYF
V gene: TRBV4-3
J gene: TRBJ2-3
clone size: few

CDR3 protein: CASSQTRFRETQYF
V gene: TRBV6-5
J gene: TRBJ2-5
clone size: .

CDR3 protein: CASSSSVTDTQYF
V gene: TRBV19
J gene: TRBJ2-3
clone size: .

CDR3 protein: CASSLAISNTGELFF
V gene: TRBV5-1
J gene: TRBJ2-2
clone size: .

CDR3 protein: CASSLVKVAGGIGEQYF
V gene: TRBV5-1
J gene: TRBJ2-7
clone size: .

CDR3 protein: CASSPSGAGHTDTQYF
V gene: TRBV7-2
J gene: TRBJ2-3
clone size: .

CDR3 protein: CASSLGTASVTEAFF
V gene: TRBV7-3
J gene: TRBJ1-1
clone size: .

CDR3 protein: CASSRGTGSSTDTQYF
V gene: TRBV18
J gene: TRBJ2-3
clone size: .

CDR3 protein: CASTPLVGGETGYTF
V gene: TRBV19
J gene: TRBJ1-2
clone size: once

CDR3 protein: CASSYTQGNQPQHF
V gene: TRBV6-6
J gene: TRBJ1-5
clone size: .

CDR3 protein: CSVEEGDTQYF
V gene: TRBV29-1
J gene: TRBJ2-3
clone size: .

CDR3 protein: CASSGDILGEQYF
V gene: TRBV5-8
J gene: TRBJ2-7
clone size: medium-sized

CDR3 protein: CASSPPINLAGDQEKLFF
V gene: TRBV18
J gene: TRBJ1-4
clone size: .

CDR3 protein: CASSFTDSGANVLTF
V gene: TRBV7-6
J gene: TRBJ2-6
clone size: .

CDR3 protein: CASSLRDRVSGGTEAFF
V gene: TRBV5-1
J gene: TRBJ1-1
clone size: .

CDR3 protein: CASALPGQSYEQYF
V gene: TRBV6-5
J gene: TRBJ2-7
clone size: .

CDR3 protein: CSARSHYEQYF
V gene: TRBV20-1
J gene: TRBJ2-7
clone size: few

CDR3 protein: CASSQDERLNSPLHF
V gene: TRBV14
J gene: TRBJ1-6
clone size: .

CDR3 protein: CASSNSGSGFYEQYF
V gene: TRBV28
J gene: TRBJ2-7
clone size: few

CDR3 protein: CASSVGDSQETQYF
V gene: TRBV9
J gene: TRBJ2-5
clone size: .

CDR3 protein: CASSDGLRTEAFF
V gene: TRBV7-2
J gene: TRBJ1-1
clone size: .

CDR3 protein: CSARTDRAEKLFF
V gene: TRBV29-1
J gene: TRBJ1-4
clone size: .

CDR3 protein: CASSYSSYNEQFF
V gene: TRBV6-6
J gene: TRBJ2-1
clone size: .

CDR3 protein: CASSQDHLTGEYEQYF
V gene: TRBV4-3
J gene: TRBJ2-7
clone size: .

CDR3 protein: CASSPGLAGGPTYNEQFF
V gene: TRBV4-2
J gene: TRBJ2-1
clone size: few

CDR3 protein: CASSLAFSGDNSYNEQFF
V gene: TRBV5-1
J gene: TRBJ2-1
clone size: .

CDR3 protein: CASSGRPVNNEQFF
V gene: TRBV18
J gene: TRBJ2-1
clone size: .

CDR3 protein: CASSSDRGRIREREQGTDTQYF
V gene: TRBV9
J gene: TRBJ2-3
clone size: .

CDR3 protein: CASGQGDYGYTF
V gene: TRBV25-1
J gene: TRBJ1-2
clone size: medium-sized

CDR3 protein: CASSYGLAGNNEQFF
V gene: TRBV5-6
J gene: TRBJ2-1
clone size: .

CDR3 protein: CASSSRLAGGNNEQFF
V gene: TRBV11-3
J gene: TRBJ2-1
clone size: .

CDR3 protein: CASSLGYTSGGTDTQYF
V gene: TRBV5-1
J gene: TRBJ2-3
clone size: once

CDR3 protein: CAISERTGDRPQHF
V gene: TRBV10-3
J gene: TRBJ1-5
clone size: .

CDR3 protein: CASSNRGQYQETQYF
V gene: TRBV2
J gene: TRBJ2-5
clone size: few

CDR3 protein: CASSRHPGQTNTGELFF
V gene: TRBV7-3
J gene: TRBJ2-2
clone size: .

CDR3 protein: CAWSGTSLYQETQYF
V gene: TRBV30
J gene: TRBJ2-5
clone size: .

CDR3 protein: CASSQDSELTQYF
V gene: TRBV7-9
J gene: TRBJ2-3
clone size: .

CDR3 protein: CASSPSQVNILYGYTF
V gene: TRBV18
J gene: TRBJ1-2
clone size: once

CDR3 protein: CASSQDWTGNYEQYF
V gene: TRBV4-2
J gene: TRBJ2-7
clone size: .

CDR3 protein: CASSQGAEIREQFF
V gene: TRBV7-9
J gene: TRBJ2-1
clone size: .

CDR3 protein: CASSPLGQSYNEQFF
V gene: TRBV11-3
J gene: TRBJ2-1
clone size: .

CDR3 protein: CASTGAQDNYGYTF
V gene: TRBV11-3
J gene: TRBJ1-2
clone size: .

CDR3 protein: CASSQRTGFLNYGYTF
V gene: TRBV16
J gene: TRBJ1-2
clone size: few

CDR3 protein: CASSWAGEAFF
V gene: TRBV7-6
J gene: TRBJ1-1
clone size: .

CDR3 protein: CASSLYRWSHEQFF
V gene: TRBV7-2
J gene: TRBJ2-1
clone size: few

CDR3 protein: CASSRRGASTDTQYF
V gene: TRBV7-2
J gene: TRBJ2-3
clone size: .

CDR3 protein: CASSVATGAIDTQYF
V gene: TRBV9
J gene: TRBJ2-3
clone size: .